The 10 T cell receptor beta chains reported below all come from one sample, sequenced in a study of blood T cell repertoires in COVID-19. The assay was immunoSEQ multiplex PCR, and TCRdb's table has in-frame clones only and misses some. The sample lists over 45,000 clones; 80% to 90% were seen once. The specimen sequenced was peripheral blood. The receptors were gathered from a woman in her sixties or seventies with COVID-19, enrolled during active disease.

The chain has TRBV6-6 and TRBJ1-6; 7 positions match TRBD1. The CDR3 is 17 residues long. Germline CDR1 MNHNY, CDR2 SVGAGI (reference sequence). Germline trimming cut 5 bases from V and 0 bases from J; bases unmatched to any gene: 7. The CDR3 DNA follows: TGTGCCAGCAGTCGACAGGGAAAAAGCTCCTATAATTCACCCCTCCACTTT. Its translation: CASSRQGKSSYNSPLHF.

This clone appeared a single time. The CDR3 DNA reads TGTGCCAGCAGCTTCGACAGTAATACGCAGTATTTT. The encoded protein is CASSFDSNTQYF. V and J are TRBV5-4 and TRBJ2-3, with D possibly being TRBD1 (5 bases). There are 12 residues in the CDR3. The germline gives CDR1 SGHNT, CDR2 YYREEE (reference sequence). With 2 bases removed from V and 7 bases from J, the gap between germline ends came to 8 bases.

The chain links TRBV6-1 to TRBJ2-7, with D uncertain. The CDR3 extends over 15 amino acids. CDR1 and CDR2 (germline): MNHNS, SASEGT. The V end lost 0 bases, the J end lost 2 bases, and 11 bases lay between the germline ends. CDR3 in DNA: TGTGCCAGCAGTGAAGCCGACTCCGATCCCTACGAGCAGTACTTC. It specifies CASSEADSDPYEQYF.

The genes are TRBV14 and TRBJ1-3; D unclear. The CDR3 loop spans 15 amino acids. Trimming cost V 1 base and J 0 bases, with 7 bases left between them. Germline V lookup: CDR1 SGHDN, CDR2 FVKESK. CDR3 nucleotides: TGTGCCAGCAGCCAAGTTGTACTCTCTGGAAACACCATATATTTT. Translated: CASSQVVLSGNTIYF.

The CDR3 coding sequence is TGTGCCAGCTCACCACCAAGCGTTCAAGAGACCCAGTACTTC. Protein sequence: CASSPPSVQETQYF. The chain is built from TRBV18 and TRBJ2-5; unclear D gene. This CDR3 region has 14 residues. Germline values: CDR1 KGHSH, CDR2 LQKENI. The V and J ends lost 0 bases and 2 bases respectively, with 7 bases between them.

This clone was found once. The chain employs TRBV10-3 and TRBJ2-1; D perhaps matches TRBD2 (5 bases). CDR3 length: 17 amino acids. The V and J ends lost 4 bases and 6 bases respectively, with 22 bases between them. Germline values: CDR1 ENHRY, CDR2 SYGVKD. CDR3 in DNA: TGTGCCATCAGTGGGGCAGAGGGAGTCCCCATTGTCAATGAGCAGTTCTTC. Amino acid sequence: CAISGAEGVPIVNEQFF.

V gene TRBV3-1 (or the pseudogene TRBV3-2) combines with J gene TRBJ2-2; the D gene is possibly TRBD1 (6 bases). This CDR3 has 13 amino acids. Germline CDR1 reads LGHDT; CDR2 reads YNNKEL (reference sequence). Trimming removed 5 bases at V and 4 bases at J, with 8 bases between. CDR3 DNA sequence: TGTGCCAGCAGCTCCAGGGGCACCGGGGAGCTGTTTTTT. Its protein product is CASSSRGTGELFF.

The chain combines TRBV27 with TRBJ2-5; 7 bases fit TRBD2. With V trimmed by 10 bases and J by 1 base, 6 bases remained unmatched. Germline loops: CDR1 MNHEY, CDR2 SMNVEV (reference sequence). This CDR3 contains 13 residues. CDR3: CATVGGSQETQYF. Here the CDR3 DNA reads TGTGCCACCGTCGGGGGGTCCCAAGAGACCCAGTACTTC.

The chain links TRBV5-1 to TRBJ1-1, with 7 bases matching TRBD1. V dropped 4 bases and J dropped 7; count of bases not matched to a gene: 4. The CDR3 totals 12 residues. Per germline, CDR1 SGHRS and CDR2 YFSETQ. The DNA of the CDR3 is TGCGCCAGCAGCCCGACAGGGAGTGAAGCTTTCTTT. It codes for CASSPTGSEAFF. Looking up the rest from reference TRBV5-1 and TRBJ1-1 gives the full variable domain: KAGVTQTPRYLIKTRGQQVTLSCSPISGHRSVSWYQQTPGQGLQFLFEYFSETQRNKGNFPGRFSGRQFSNSRSEMNVSTLELGDSALYLCASSPTGSEAFFGQGTRLTVV.

V and J are TRBV7-9 and TRBJ1-5; possible D gene TRBD1, 5 bases. The germline V and J ends were trimmed by 5 bases and 1 base, with 15 bases remaining between them. The CDR3 sequence is 16 residues long. Germline V gene data show CDR1 as SEHNR and CDR2 as FQNEAQ (reference sequence). CDR3 amino acids: CASSPSGRASNQPQHF. The CDR3, as DNA: TGTGCCAGCAGCCCCTCGGGCAGGGCCAGCAATCAGCCCCAGCATTTT.